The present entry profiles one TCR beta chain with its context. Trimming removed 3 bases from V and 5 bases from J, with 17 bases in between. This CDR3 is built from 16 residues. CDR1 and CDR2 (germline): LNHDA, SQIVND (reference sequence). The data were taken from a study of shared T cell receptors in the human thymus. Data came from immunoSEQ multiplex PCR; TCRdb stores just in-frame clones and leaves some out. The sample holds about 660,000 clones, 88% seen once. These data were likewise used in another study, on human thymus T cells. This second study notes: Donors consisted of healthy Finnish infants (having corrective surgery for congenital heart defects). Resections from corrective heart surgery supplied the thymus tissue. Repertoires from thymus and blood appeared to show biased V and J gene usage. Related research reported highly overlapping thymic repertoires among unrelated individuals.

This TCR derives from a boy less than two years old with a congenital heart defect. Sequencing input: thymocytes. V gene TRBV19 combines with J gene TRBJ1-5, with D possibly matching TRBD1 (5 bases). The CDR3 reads CASSISHHTGDQPQHF. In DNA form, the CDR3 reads TGTGCCAGTAGTATTAGCCACCATACAGGAGATCAGCCCCAGCATTTT. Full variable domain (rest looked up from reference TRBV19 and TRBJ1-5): DGGITQSPKYLFRKEGQNVTLSCEQNLNHDAMYWYRQDPGQGLRLIYYSQIVNDFQKGDIAEGYSVSREKKESFPLTVTSAQKNPTAFYLCASSISHHTGDQPQHFGDGTRLSIL.